This TCR beta chain was retrieved from a study of blood T cell repertoires in COVID-19. The overall study: The United States, Italy and Spain were the sources of the acute and convalescent COVID-19 samples. The cDNA or gDNA used as material had been derived from T cells, B-cell-depleted T cells, or PBMCs.

Germline V CDR1 and CDR2: SGHNT, YYREEE (reference sequence). The CDR3 extends over 15 amino acids. V lost 0 bases to trimming and J lost 5 bases, with 13 bases between them. Per the study methods: Scientists estimated how many nucleated cells there were by amplifying reference gene primers. Sequencing used immunoSEQ multiplex PCR; TCRdb keeps in-frame clones, though not all of them. V and J calls and clone size are those listed in that table; D and trimming were worked out from the DNA. The table lists about 180,000 clones, 87% of them singletons. This TCR derives from a woman in her forties or fifties with acute or convalescent COVID-19. Sequencing was carried out using peripheral blood. The chain couples TRBV5-4 to TRBJ2-3; D might be TRBD1 (6 bases). CDR3 sequence reads: CASSLAFLGGDTQYF. The CDR3 coding sequence is TGTGCCAGCAGCTTGGCGTTTTTAGGGGGAGATACGCAGTATTTT.